This TCR beta chain was recovered during a study of T cells after yellow fever vaccination. This clonotype was seen a few times. MiXCR, run by TCRdb on the 5' RACE reads, gives a single entry per CDR3 protein. The sample consists of around 600,000 distinct CDR3 sequences, approximately 13% of them appearing once. Sequencing used PBMCs, obtained on the day of the yellow fever booster vaccination. The sequence derives from a man aged 25 to 40 who received the YFV17D yellow fever vaccine.

The CDR3 coding sequence is TGCGCCAGCAGCTTGGGGGCTAGCCGGGAGACCCAGTACTTC. Translation gives CASSLGASRETQYF. V usage is TRBV5-1 and J usage is TRBJ2-5; a weak D match, TRBD2 (5 bases). CDR1 and CDR2 (germline): SGHRS, YFSETQ. V was cut by 0 bases and J by 5 bases, with 11 bases left in between. The CDR3 has 14 residues. Drawing the rest from reference TRBV5-1 and TRBJ2-5, the complete variable domain is KAGVTQTPRYLIKTRGQQVTLSCSPISGHRSVSWYQQTPGQGLQFLFEYFSETQRNKGNFPGRFSGRQFSNSRSEMNVSTLELGDSALYLCASSLGASRETQYFGPGTRLLVL.